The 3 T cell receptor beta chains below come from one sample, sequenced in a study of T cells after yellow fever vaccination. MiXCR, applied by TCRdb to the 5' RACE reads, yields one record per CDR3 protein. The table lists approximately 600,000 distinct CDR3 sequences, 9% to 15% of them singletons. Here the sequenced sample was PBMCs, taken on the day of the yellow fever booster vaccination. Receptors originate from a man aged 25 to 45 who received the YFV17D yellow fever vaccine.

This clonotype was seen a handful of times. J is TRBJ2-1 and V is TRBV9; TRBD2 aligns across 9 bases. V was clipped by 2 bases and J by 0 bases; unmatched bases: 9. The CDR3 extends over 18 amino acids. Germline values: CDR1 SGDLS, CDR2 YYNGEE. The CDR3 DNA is TGTGCCAGCAGCGTTCGCGGGAGGGCCTATCCCTCCTACAATGAGCAGTTCTTC. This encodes CASSVRGRAYPSYNEQFF.

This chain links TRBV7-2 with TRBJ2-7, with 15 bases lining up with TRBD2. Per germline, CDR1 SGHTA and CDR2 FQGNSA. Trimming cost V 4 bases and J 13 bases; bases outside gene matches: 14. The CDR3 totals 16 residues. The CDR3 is CASSSRTSGRAGREYF. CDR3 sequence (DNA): TGTGCCAGCAGCTCCCGGACTAGCGGGAGGGCCGGGCGGGAATACTTC.

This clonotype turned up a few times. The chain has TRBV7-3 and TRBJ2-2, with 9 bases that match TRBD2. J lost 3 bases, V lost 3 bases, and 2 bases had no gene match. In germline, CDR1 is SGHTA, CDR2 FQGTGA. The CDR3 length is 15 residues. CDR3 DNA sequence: TGTGCCAGCAGCTTGACTAGCGGATACACCGGGGAGCTGTTTTTT. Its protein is CASSLTSGYTGELFF.